This TCR beta chain was documented in a study of siplizumab effects on memory and regulatory T cells. Regarding this clone: The antigen is undetermined.

Regarding the study as a whole: Siplizumab produced a significant reduction in alloreactive sequences that were traceable to unstimulated CD4+ memory cells. Unstimulated naive T cells seemed to show more diversity than memory cells did, and they also seemed to be among the major contributors to the alloresponse. Controls had 26.9% Treg-derived mappable alloreactive CD4+ clones on average, versus approximately 69% with siplizumab.

This CDR3 has 13 amino acids. CDR1 SEHNR and CDR2 FQNEAQ come from the germline V gene (reference sequence). Trimming removed 3 bases at V and 4 bases at J, with 9 bases between. Per individual sample, some 10^5 TCR templates were assayed. The assay was immunoSEQ multiplex PCR, and TCRdb's table has in-frame clones only and misses some. The profile covers around 100,000 clones, with about 94% appearing a single time and less than 1.5% taken by the ten largest. This clonotype was obtained from a human donor in good health. The V gene is TRBV7-9, the J gene TRBJ2-5; D perhaps matches TRBD1 (5 bases). Sequenced input: non-Treg CD4+ T cells sorted from blood. CDR3 amino acids: CASSFPGRETQYF. In DNA, the CDR3 is TGTGCCAGCAGCTTTCCAGGGCGAGAGACCCAGTACTTC.